The 18 T cell receptor beta chains reported below all come from one sample, sequenced in a study of blood T cell repertoires in COVID-19. Assay: immunoSEQ multiplex PCR; the TCRdb copy retains only in-frame clones and omits some. Here the sample spans some 110,000 clones, 70% to 90% being singletons. What was sequenced was peripheral blood. The receptors stem from a middle-aged man with acute or convalescent COVID-19.

The chain employs TRBV18 and TRBJ2-3, with unresolved D. V gave up 2 bases and J gave up 0 bases, with 9 bases separating them. The germline CDR1 and CDR2 sequences are KGHSH and LQKENI. The CDR3 contains 15 residues. The CDR3 region is CASSPSSQSTDTQYF. The CDR3 DNA reads TGTGCCAGCTCACCATCAAGCCAAAGCACAGATACGCAGTATTTT.

The V and J genes are TRBV2 and TRBJ1-1; a possible D gene is TRBD1 (5 bases). Germline assignment: CDR1 SNHLY and CDR2 FYNNEI. The CDR3 contains 13 residues. V was pared by 6 bases and J by 1 base, with 9 bases between. CDR3 loop: CASRGQPNTEAFF. CDR3 sequence (DNA): TGTGCCAGCAGGGGGCAGCCGAACACTGAAGCTTTCTTT.

The J gene is TRBJ2-1, the V gene TRBV19; weak D call: TRBD2 (6 bases). Germline CDR1 and CDR2: LNHDA and SQIVND (reference sequence). The CDR3 is 14 amino acids. Deletions cut 7 bases from V and 3 bases from J, with 13 bases between. CDR3 in DNA: TGTGCCAGTACCGACGGGACTCTCTACAATGAGCAGTTCTTC. Translating gives CASTDGTLYNEQFF.

A single count supports this clone. This chain connects TRBV29-1 to TRBJ1-4, with a possible D match to TRBD1 (6 bases). Germline-derived CDR1 and CDR2 are SQVTM and ANQGSEA. V was clipped by 3 bases and J by 3 bases, with 8 bases between them. The CDR3 extends over 13 amino acids. The CDR3 region has the DNA TGCAGCGTTGACGGGGGGCCTAATGAAAAACTGTTTTTT. It is translated as CSVDGGPNEKLFF.

The rearrangement links TRBV14 to TRBJ1-1; TRBD1 might be the D (6 bases). Trimming cost V 4 bases and J 4 bases, with 13 bases left between them. CDR1 SGHDN and CDR2 FVKESK come from the germline V gene. The CDR3 spans 14 residues. The CDR3 is CASSRETGRTEAFF. The DNA of the CDR3 is TGTGCCAGCAGCCGCGAGACAGGACGCACTGAAGCTTTCTTT. The whole variable domain, filled in from reference TRBV14 and TRBJ1-1, reads EAGVTQFPSHSVIEKGQTVTLRCDPISGHDNLYWYRRVMGKEIKFLLHFVKESKQDESGMPNNRFLAERTGGTYSTLKVQPAELEDSGVYFCASSRETGRTEAFFGQGTRLTVV.

Points on this clone: This CDR3 is also generated by other DNA sequences in the sample. The V gene is TRBV11-3, the J gene TRBJ2-3, with D perhaps TRBD2 (6 bases). The CDR3 has 13 residues. V was cut by 4 bases and J by 4 bases, with 9 bases left in between. Germline V gene lookup returns CDR1 SGHNT and CDR2 YENEEA. CDR3 nucleotides: TGTGCCAGCAGCTCCTCTAGCGCAGATACGCAGTATTTT. Its translation is CASSSSSADTQYF.

V usage is TRBV4-1 and J usage is TRBJ2-3; unclear D gene. The CDR3 sequence is 16 residues long. Germline V gene sequence: CDR1 MGHRA, CDR2 YSYEKL. V was trimmed by 1 base and J by 0 bases, leaving 11 bases between them. The CDR3 loop is CASSQVGIDSTDTQYF. CDR3 in DNA: TGCGCCAGCAGCCAAGTGGGCATAGACAGCACAGATACGCAGTATTTT.

V and J are TRBV28 and TRBJ1-2; D is uncertain. Germline CDR1 is MDHEN and CDR2 is SYDVKM. There are 14 residues in the CDR3. The V end lost 8 bases, the J end lost 2 bases, and 15 bases lay between the germline ends. The CDR3 loop is CASWRKGVNYGYTF. The CDR3 DNA reads as TGTGCCAGCTGGCGTAAGGGAGTGAACTATGGCTACACCTTC.

A single count supports this clone. CDR3 bases: TGTGCCAGCAGCCAGCCAGCTGGAAACACCATATATTTT. Translation gives CASSQPAGNTIYF. The chain joins TRBV3-1 (or the pseudogene TRBV3-2) to TRBJ1-3; D gene uncertain. Trimming pared 3 bases from V and 2 bases from J, leaving 5 bases between. This CDR3 has 13 residues. Germline V CDR1 and CDR2: LGHDT, YNNKEL (reference sequence).

The chain recombines TRBV5-1 with TRBJ1-4; D gene uncertain. Trimming removed 0 bases at V and 5 bases at J, with 14 bases between. CDR3 length equals 16 residues. Germline-derived CDR1 and CDR2 are SGHRS and YFSETQ. CDR3 sequence reads: CASSLGPRTLNEKLFF. For the CDR3, the DNA is TGCGCCAGCAGCTTGGGACCCCGGACTCTGAATGAAAAACTGTTTTTT.

V gene TRBV18 combines with J gene TRBJ2-1; D possibly corresponds to TRBD1 (5 bases). This CDR3 region has 15 residues. The germline CDR1 and CDR2 sequences are KGHSH and LQKENI. Trimming cost V 3 bases and J 7 bases, with 16 bases left between them. CDR3 coding DNA: TGTGCCAGCTCACCGCTCCAGGATAAGGGGAATGAGCAGTTCTTC. Translation: CASSPLQDKGNEQFF.

The chain couples TRBV6-5 to TRBJ1-6, with D maybe TRBD1 (6 bases). The ends were cut back, 7 bases at V and 7 bases at J, with 14 bases in the middle. The CDR3 sequence is 14 residues long. The germline V gene encodes CDR1 MNHEY and CDR2 SVGAGI. The CDR3 is CASKIQGGNSPLHF. The CDR3 DNA is TGTGCCAGCAAGATACAGGGTGGCAATTCACCCCTCCACTTT.

This clone has more than one count but fewer than ten. The chain links TRBV11-3 to TRBJ2-3; D gene ambiguous. CDR3 length: 16 amino acids. Per germline, CDR1 SGHNT and CDR2 YENEEA. Trimming left V 1 base short and J 0 bases short, with 11 bases between. DNA for the CDR3: TGTGCCAGCAGCTTAGGAGATAGAGTAAGCACAGATACGCAGTATTTT. Amino acids: CASSLGDRVSTDTQYF.

This rearrangement joins TRBV5-1 to TRBJ2-5; 12 bases fit TRBD1. From germline, CDR1 is SGHRS and CDR2 YFSETQ. CDR3 size: 20 residues. V lost 0 bases to trimming and J lost 0 bases; unmatched junction nucleotides: 12. CDR3 coding DNA: TGCGCCAGCAGCTTGGTTCGGGGGACAGGGGGCCAAACTAACCAAGAGACCCAGTACTTC. It is translated as CASSLVRGTGGQTNQETQYF. The full variable domain, with the rest looked up from reference TRBV5-1 and TRBJ2-5, is KAGVTQTPRYLIKTRGQQVTLSCSPISGHRSVSWYQQTPGQGLQFLFEYFSETQRNKGNFPGRFSGRQFSNSRSEMNVSTLELGDSALYLCASSLVRGTGGQTNQETQYFGPGTRLLVL.

This rearrangement joins TRBV6-5 to TRBJ2-2, with 8 bases that match TRBD1. This CDR3 contains 15 residues. J lost 2 bases, V lost 4 bases, and 3 bases had no gene match. Germline loops: CDR1 MNHEY, CDR2 SVGAGI. The CDR3 DNA is TGTGCCAGCAGTTCGACAGGGGTCAACACCGGGGAGCTGTTTTTT. The encoded protein is CASSSTGVNTGELFF.

The rearrangement uses TRBV5-4 and TRBJ1-2; D uncertain. Germline V gene data show CDR1 as SGHNT and CDR2 as YYREEE (reference sequence). V lost 0 bases, J lost 6 bases, and 6 bases lay in between. The CDR3 is 12 residues long. Written as DNA, the CDR3 is TGTGCCAGCAGCTTGGCGGTGGATGGCTACACCTTC. Its protein is CASSLAVDGYTF.

This clone was counted a single time. This chain connects TRBV7-2 to TRBJ2-3; 7 bases match TRBD1. CDR1 SGHTA and CDR2 FQGNSA come from the germline V gene. Unmatched junction bases numbered 2, after V lost 0 bases and J lost 5 bases. The CDR3 spans 14 residues. CDR3 sequence reads: CASSLATGVDTQYF. CDR3 bases: TGTGCCAGCAGCTTAGCTACAGGGGTAGATACGCAGTATTTT.

The chain joins TRBV30 to TRBJ1-2, with a tentative D call TRBD1 (6 bases). The germline V gene encodes CDR1 GTSNPN and CDR2 SVGIG (reference sequence). The CDR3 totals 14 residues. Between the trimmed V and J ends, which lost 0 bases and 8 bases, there was a span of 16 bases. The CDR3 DNA sequence: TGTGCCTGGAGTGTGAGGACAGCCCTCGGCGGCTACACCTTC. This sequence encodes CAWSVRTALGGYTF. Full variable domain (missing parts from reference TRBV30 and TRBJ1-2): SQTIHQWPATLVQPVGSPLSLECTVEGTSNPNLYWYRQAAGRGLQLLFYSVGIGQISSEVPQNLSASRPQDRQFILSSKKLLLSDSGFYLCAWSVRTALGGYTFGSGTRLTVV.